This T cell receptor beta chain comes out of a study of cytomegalovirus exposure and HLA in healthy donors. Study-wide points: The number of N-insertions in an Asian-associated ancestry cluster was reportedly below the 666-donor mean in a later analysis. At a 0.05 false discovery rate, a later analysis found 18,000 or so TCR beta sequences to be associated with HLA alleles.

This CDR3 spans 16 amino acids. The ends lost 5 bases at V and 2 bases at J; junction bases unmatched: 11. Germline CDR1 reads SEHNR; CDR2 reads FQNEAQ (reference sequence). Nominal health characterized the donors when sampled, though unrecorded immune exposures were likely. As to this clone: Its target is unknown.

The PCR used 60 Vbeta and 13 Jbeta primers. Sequenced by immunoSEQ multiplex PCR; TCRdb stores in-frame clones only, minus some. Of 100,000 to 150,000 clones listed, about four fifths are singletons. The sequencing sample was made of PBMCs. This TCR was sampled from a young woman in good health and CMV-seronegative. The V and J genes are TRBV7-9 and TRBJ2-5, with 7 bases identical to TRBD1. The CDR3 nucleotides are TGTGCCAGCAGCATCAGTCGGACAGGACCTCAAGAGACCCAGTACTTC. Protein sequence: CASSISRTGPQETQYF.